The TCR beta chain under discussion was sequenced for a study of blood T cell repertoires in COVID-19. Study at large: Sample material is recorded as cDNA or gDNA derived from T cells, B-cell-depleted T cells, or PBMCs.

The germline CDR1 and CDR2 sequences are SGHRS and YFSETQ. V lost 1 base to trimming and J lost 0 bases, with 13 bases between them. This CDR3 has 17 amino acids. Using immunoSEQ multiplex PCR, the repertoire was profiled, and TCRdb retains in-frame clones only, with some absent. The sample carries roughly 220,000 clones, around 89% recorded once. Cohort assignment relied on participant-reported clinical history. The sample taken for sequencing was PBMCs or T cells enriched from blood (not recorded which). The receptor was isolated from a young man who had been exposed to COVID-19. This chain joins TRBV5-1 and TRBJ1-4; TRBD1 might be the D (5 bases). Written as DNA, the CDR3 is TGCGCCAGCAGCTTGTCGCGGGGCAGTCCAACTAATGAAAAACTGTTTTTT. This gives the protein CASSLSRGSPTNEKLFF.